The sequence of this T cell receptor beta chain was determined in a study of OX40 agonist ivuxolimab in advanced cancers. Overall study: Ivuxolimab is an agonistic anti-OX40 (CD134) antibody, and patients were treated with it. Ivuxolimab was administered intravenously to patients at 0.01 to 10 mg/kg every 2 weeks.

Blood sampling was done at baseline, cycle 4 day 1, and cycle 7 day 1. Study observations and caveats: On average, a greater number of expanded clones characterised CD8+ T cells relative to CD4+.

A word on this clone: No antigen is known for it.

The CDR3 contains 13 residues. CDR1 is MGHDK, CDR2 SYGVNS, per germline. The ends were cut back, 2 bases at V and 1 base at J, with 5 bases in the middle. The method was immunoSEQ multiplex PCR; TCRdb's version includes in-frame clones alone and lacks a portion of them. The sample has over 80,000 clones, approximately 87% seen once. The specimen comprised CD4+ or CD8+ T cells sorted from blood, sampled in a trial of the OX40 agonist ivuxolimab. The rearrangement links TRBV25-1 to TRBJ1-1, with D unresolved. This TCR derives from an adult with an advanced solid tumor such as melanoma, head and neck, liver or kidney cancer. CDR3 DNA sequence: TGTGCCAGCAGTGAAGTGCAGAACACTGAAGCTTTCTTT. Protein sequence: CASSEVQNTEAFF.